This T cell receptor beta chain was obtained from a study of Ad26.COV2.S vaccination and SARS-CoV-2 variants (dated by TCRdb to the early 2020s). Describing the broader study: Donors in the vaccine arm were drawn from COV1001, a phase I-IIa trial of Ad26.COV2.S in healthy adults that was multicentre, randomized, double-blind and placebo-controlled. Dosing of Ad26.COV2.S was intramuscular, at either 5x10^10 or 1x10^11 viral particles, delivered as one shot or as two shots spaced 56 days apart. TCRbeta repertoire sequencing was used to assess the specificity and breadth of SARS-CoV-2-reactive T cell receptors after Ad26.COV2.S vaccination. A total of roughly 30 samples were included in the TCR-sequenced set, comprising roughly 19 Ad26.COV2.S vaccine recipients, 5 placebo recipients and 8 SARS-CoV-2 convalescent individuals. Trial participants were randomized into five groups of five: low-dose or high-dose Ad26.COV2.S given once or twice, or placebo on both occasions. Investigators did not know the trial group allocation while performing experiments and assessing outcomes.

As for this clone: No antigen is known for it. Per-base qualities were not stored, and no clone one base away is much larger.

The sample's treatment or condition label, decoded: around 19 received Ad26.COV2.S at low or high dose, single or two shots; 5 received placebo; per-sample allocation not given. For vaccine and placebo recipients, repertoires were sequenced using samples collected on day 63 after the first injection. In Cohort 1b, roughly 25 adults aged 18-55 years were enrolled at a single site in Boston, USA, between 29 July and 7 August 2020. As a vaccine, Ad26.COV2.S was a replication-incompetent adenovirus type 26 vector that expressed a prefusion-stabilized SARS-CoV-2 spike protein derived from the original Wuhan strain. CDR1 and CDR2 are drawn from the germline V gene: SGHRS, YFSETQ. V loses 4 bases of germline sequence and J loses 2 bases, and the interval between the two ends is 9 bases. The CDR3 spans 13 residues, from the cysteine through the phenylalanine. Of the read, only the CDR3 DNA is kept; its 39 bases are in frame from base 1.

TCRbeta CDR3 regions were sequenced with the immunoSEQ Assay. After extraction, genomic DNA underwent amplification by bias-controlled multiplex PCR, followed by high-throughput sequencing. For the original study's pipeline: To quantify the absolute abundance of each unique TCRbeta CDR3 region, sequences were collapsed and filtered. T cell fraction was estimated by normalizing TCRbeta template counts to usable DNA, with usable DNA measured through amplification of reference genes found in all nucleated cells. Repertoire TCRs were annotated as SARS-CoV-2-specific by exact matching of V gene, CDR3 amino acid sequence and J gene to a known reactive TCR set. MIRA supplied the reference SARS-CoV-2 TCR set, which was filtered for enrichment in COVID-19-positive ImmuneCODE repertoires so that public or cross-reactive TCRs were removed. Using the MIRA antigens, annotated TCRs were further analysed by specific ORF or by position within an ORF. Depth was the summed frequency of annotated unique rearrangements, while breadth was defined as annotated unique rearrangements over total unique productive rearrangements. TCR breadth was compared between groups using two-sided Wilcoxon rank-sum tests. TCRdb took this table from immuneACCESS and kept in-frame rearrangements with V and J called. Such tables lack part of the clones; where checked against another copy, unresolved V genes explain under half of the gap, and the rest is unexplained. That table gives V, J and clone size, and the DNA gave D and trimming. The sample table records some 400,000 clones; around 89% of these occur just once. The ten top clones hold around 1.8% of the sample.

General findings and caveats noted by the study authors: Comparable non-spike TCR breadth was observed between vaccine and placebo recipients, consistent with only spike being contained in the vaccine. After vaccination, substantial breadth of spike-specific CD8+ and CD4+ T cell responses was reported. The authors noted that the TCR breadth and depth analyses may have underestimated total T cell responses. Compared with placebo recipients, Ad26.COV2.S recipients showed higher spike-specific TCR breadth (P = 0.0014). Comparing responses between vaccine doses or regimens was not something the study was powered to do.

The rearrangement joined TRBV5-1 to TRBJ2-5; the D gene identity is not certain. The input for sequencing was peripheral blood, taken in a trial of Ad26.COV2.S vaccine versus placebo. The sequence was collected from a person aged 18-65 years who received the Ad26.COV2.S COVID-19 vaccine or a placebo. The CDR3 here reads CASSRTQQETQYF. The bases read TGCGCCAGCAGCCGGACGCAGCAAGAGACCCAGTACTTC. The variable domain in full, with residues beyond the CDR3 obtained from the reference TRBV5-1 and TRBJ2-5 genes, is KAGVTQTPRYLIKTRGQQVTLSCSPISGHRSVSWYQQTPGQGLQFLFEYFSETQRNKGNFPGRFSGRQFSNSRSEMNVSTLELGDSALYLCASSRTQQETQYFGPGTRLLVL.